These T cell receptor beta chains were read from a single sample in a study of OX40 agonist ivuxolimab in advanced cancers. Data came from immunoSEQ multiplex PCR; TCRdb stores just in-frame clones and leaves some out. The sample includes about 26,000 clones, 85% of them seen just once. This specimen was CD4+ or CD8+ T cells sorted from blood, taken in a trial of the OX40 agonist ivuxolimab. These receptors were collected from an adult with an advanced solid tumor such as melanoma, head and neck, liver or kidney cancer. The CDR3 runs from the conserved cysteine through the conserved F or W. D genes are given only for firm matches. Clone size is not always given. Where it is, it says once, few, many or a class for expanded clones.

CDR3 DNA: TGTGCCAGCAGCTTAGCGGGACTTCCCAATCAGCCCCAGCATTTT
CDR3 protein: CASSLAGLPNQPQHF
V gene: TRBV7-9
D gene: -
clone size: once
J gene: TRBJ1-5

CDR3 DNA: TGTGCCAGCAGTTCTGGAGGTGGGTCGGGGGTGAGCTCCTACGAGCAGTACTTC
CDR3 protein: CASSSGGGSGVSSYEQYF
V gene: TRBV2
D gene: -
clone size: -
J gene: TRBJ2-7

CDR3 DNA: TGCGCCAGCAGCTTGGTAACAGGGGCTAACTATGGCTACACCTTC
CDR3 protein: CASSLVTGANYGYTF
V gene: TRBV5-1
D gene: TRBD1
clone size: -
J gene: TRBJ1-2

CDR3 DNA: TGTGCCAGCAGTTTAAACCCCCAGGGTCGAATCTATGGCTACACCTTC
CDR3 protein: CASSLNPQGRIYGYTF
V gene: TRBV27
D gene: -
clone size: -
J gene: TRBJ1-2

CDR3 DNA: TGTGCCAGCAGCTTGGTCATTGAAGTCCACGAGCAGTACTTC
CDR3 protein: CASSLVIEVHEQYF
V gene: TRBV5-8
D gene: -
clone size: -
J gene: TRBJ2-7

CDR3 DNA: TGTGCCAGCAGCTCCCTAACGGTCCCCTACGAGCAGTACTTC
CDR3 protein: CASSSLTVPYEQYF
V gene: TRBV7-9
D gene: -
clone size: -
J gene: TRBJ2-7

CDR3 DNA: TGTGCCAGCAGCGTAGGAACAACTAGCGGGAGGGGGAACATTCAGTACTTC
CDR3 protein: CASSVGTTSGRGNIQYF
V gene: TRBV9
D gene: TRBD2
clone size: -
J gene: TRBJ2-4

CDR3 DNA: TGTGCCAGCAGCGGACGTACTAGCCACAATGAGCAGTTCTTC
CDR3 protein: CASSGRTSHNEQFF
V gene: TRBV9
D gene: -
clone size: -
J gene: TRBJ2-1

CDR3 DNA: TGCGCCAGCAGCCTAGTCGGGACAGGGGACAATGAGCAGTTCTTC
CDR3 protein: CASSLVGTGDNEQFF
V gene: TRBV4-3
D gene: TRBD1
clone size: -
J gene: TRBJ2-1

CDR3 DNA: TGTGCCAGCAGTTTAGTAGCGGGAGTGTCCTACAATGAGCAGTTCTTC
CDR3 protein: CASSLVAGVSYNEQFF
V gene: TRBV27
D gene: TRBD2
clone size: -
J gene: TRBJ2-1

CDR3 DNA: TGTGCCAGCTTTGCCCGGGCTGGTTATGGCTACACCTTC
CDR3 protein: CASFARAGYGYTF
V gene: TRBV28
D gene: -
clone size: -
J gene: TRBJ1-2

CDR3 DNA: TGTGCCAGCAGTTACTCCGGGGGGGGTTCCTCCTATGGCTACACCTTC
CDR3 protein: CASSYSGGGSSYGYTF
V gene: TRBV6-5
D gene: -
clone size: once
J gene: TRBJ1-2

CDR3 DNA: TGTGCCATCAGTGAGCCGGGCCGGGATTTCGAGCAGTACTTC
CDR3 protein: CAISEPGRDFEQYF
V gene: TRBV10-3
D gene: -
clone size: -
J gene: TRBJ2-7

CDR3 DNA: TGTGCCAGCAGTGAGAGACAGGGAACTAGCACAGATACGCAGTATTTT
CDR3 protein: CASSERQGTSTDTQYF
V gene: TRBV6-1
D gene: TRBD1
clone size: once
J gene: TRBJ2-3

CDR3 DNA: TGTGCCTGGAGTGTACACCTCGCGGGGGATAACACCGGGGAGCTGTTTTTT
CDR3 protein: CAWSVHLAGDNTGELFF
V gene: TRBV30
D gene: TRBD2
clone size: once
J gene: TRBJ2-2

CDR3 DNA: TGTGCCAGCAGCTTAGGCCGGGCGGGGTACTCCTACGAGCAGTACTTC
CDR3 protein: CASSLGRAGYSYEQYF
V gene: TRBV13
D gene: -
clone size: -
J gene: TRBJ2-7

CDR3 DNA: TGTGCCTGGGACGTCCTCTACAATGAGCAGTTCTTC
CDR3 protein: CAWDVLYNEQFF
V gene: TRBV30
D gene: -
clone size: -
J gene: TRBJ2-1

CDR3 DNA: TGTGCCAGCAGACAACCTTACAGGACCGGGGAGCTGTTTTTT
CDR3 protein: CASRQPYRTGELFF
V gene: TRBV6-6
D gene: -
clone size: few
J gene: TRBJ2-2

CDR3 DNA: TGTGCCTGGGATTCGGGACAGTCTAATTCACCCCTCCACTTT
CDR3 protein: CAWDSGQSNSPLHF
V gene: TRBV30
D gene: TRBD1
clone size: -
J gene: TRBJ1-6

CDR3 DNA: TGTGCCAGCAGTTACCGGGCGGGAGCCTCCTACGAGCAGTACTTC
CDR3 protein: CASSYRAGASYEQYF
V gene: TRBV6-5
D gene: TRBD2
clone size: -
J gene: TRBJ2-7

CDR3 DNA: TGTGCCAGCAGCTTAGAGAAAGGTCCCTACGAGCAGTACTTC
CDR3 protein: CASSLEKGPYEQYF
V gene: TRBV11-3
D gene: -
clone size: -
J gene: TRBJ2-7

CDR3 DNA: TGTGCCAGCACCCTAGGGCCCGAGCAGTACTTC
CDR3 protein: CASTLGPEQYF
V gene: TRBV6-1
D gene: -
clone size: -
J gene: TRBJ2-7

CDR3 DNA: TGTGCCAGCAGTGAACTCTCCGGGACAGGGGGTTTCGGAGCTTTCTTT
CDR3 protein: CASSELSGTGGFGAFF
V gene: TRBV2
D gene: TRBD1
clone size: few
J gene: TRBJ1-1

CDR3 DNA: TGTGCCAGCAGCTTGGGGACTAGCTCTCAAGAGACCCAGTACTTC
CDR3 protein: CASSLGTSSQETQYF
V gene: TRBV5-6
D gene: TRBD2
clone size: -
J gene: TRBJ2-5

CDR3 DNA: TGTGCCAGCAGCCCTCGGGGGGAAAACACTGAAGCTTTCTTT
CDR3 protein: CASSPRGENTEAFF
V gene: TRBV5-4
D gene: -
clone size: -
J gene: TRBJ1-1

CDR3 DNA: TGTGCCAGCAGCCCCCAAGGGGACTCCTACGAGCAGTACTTC
CDR3 protein: CASSPQGDSYEQYF
V gene: TRBV7-2
D gene: -
clone size: -
J gene: TRBJ2-7

CDR3 DNA: TGTGCCAGCAGCTTGTTCTATGGGGGCGTGGGCACTGAAGCTTTCTTT
CDR3 protein: CASSLFYGGVGTEAFF
V gene: TRBV5-5
D gene: -
clone size: -
J gene: TRBJ1-1

CDR3 DNA: TGTGCCAGCAGCCTGTATCGTAAGAGCTCCTACAATGAGCAGTTCTTC
CDR3 protein: CASSLYRKSSYNEQFF
V gene: TRBV11-2
D gene: -
clone size: -
J gene: TRBJ2-1

CDR3 DNA: TGTGCCAGTAGTATAGTAGGGGACAGTTACAATGAGCAGTTCTTC
CDR3 protein: CASSIVGDSYNEQFF
V gene: TRBV19
D gene: TRBD1
clone size: -
J gene: TRBJ2-1

CDR3 DNA: TGTGCCAGCAGCGAGGACGTTTCCTACGAGCAGTACTTC
CDR3 protein: CASSEDVSYEQYF
V gene: TRBV5-5
D gene: -
clone size: -
J gene: TRBJ2-7

CDR3 DNA: TGTGCCTGGAGTGTTAGAGTGTATGGCTACACCTTC
CDR3 protein: CAWSVRVYGYTF
V gene: TRBV30
D gene: -
clone size: -
J gene: TRBJ1-2

CDR3 DNA: TGTGCCAGCAGCAAGGGTAGCGGGGGGCTCTACGAGCAGTACTTC
CDR3 protein: CASSKGSGGLYEQYF
V gene: TRBV21-1
D gene: -
clone size: -
J gene: TRBJ2-7

CDR3 DNA: TGTGCCAGCAGTCCGGACGGAGATACGCAGTATTTT
CDR3 protein: CASSPDGDTQYF
V gene: TRBV6-5
D gene: -
clone size: -
J gene: TRBJ2-3

CDR3 DNA: TGCGCCAGCAGCCGGACGGTCGATAGGCCCCAGCATTTT
CDR3 protein: CASSRTVDRPQHF
V gene: TRBV4-1
D gene: -
clone size: once
J gene: TRBJ1-5

CDR3 DNA: TGTGCCAGCAGCCCCCCGGGGGGGCTGAGGAGGAATACGCAGTATTTT
CDR3 protein: CASSPPGGLRRNTQYF
V gene: TRBV9
D gene: TRBD2
clone size: few
J gene: TRBJ2-3

CDR3 DNA: TGTGCCACCAGCAGAGATCGGGAACCTGGAAACACCATATATTTT
CDR3 protein: CATSRDREPGNTIYF
V gene: TRBV15
D gene: -
clone size: few
J gene: TRBJ1-3

CDR3 DNA: TGTGCCAGCAGCCCCCGAGAGACTACGGCGAACTACGAGCAGTACTTC
CDR3 protein: CASSPRETTANYEQYF
V gene: TRBV11-3
D gene: -
clone size: -
J gene: TRBJ2-7

CDR3 DNA: TGTGCCAGCAGTGCAGGTCCTGAGACCCAGTACTTC
CDR3 protein: CASSAGPETQYF
V gene: TRBV6-1
D gene: -
clone size: -
J gene: TRBJ2-5

CDR3 DNA: TGTGCCTGGAGTGGGACAGGGTTATCAGATACGCAGTATTTT
CDR3 protein: CAWSGTGLSDTQYF
V gene: TRBV30
D gene: TRBD1
clone size: -
J gene: TRBJ2-3

CDR3 DNA: TGTGCCAGCAGCTTACTACAGAACCAAGAGACCCAGTACTTC
CDR3 protein: CASSLLQNQETQYF
V gene: TRBV7-6
D gene: -
clone size: -
J gene: TRBJ2-5

CDR3 DNA: TGTGCCACCAGCAGAGACGCCTCGGACACCTACGAGCAGTACTTC
CDR3 protein: CATSRDASDTYEQYF
V gene: TRBV15
D gene: -
clone size: -
J gene: TRBJ2-7

CDR3 DNA: TGTGCCAGCCCAAAACGGGAAAGGGATCAGCCCCAGCATTTT
CDR3 protein: CASPKRERDQPQHF
V gene: TRBV11-2
D gene: -
clone size: -
J gene: TRBJ1-5

CDR3 DNA: TGTGCCAGCAGCAACAGCGGGAGGGGATCCTACAATGAGCAGTTCTTC
CDR3 protein: CASSNSGRGSYNEQFF
V gene: TRBV5-5
D gene: TRBD2
clone size: -
J gene: TRBJ2-1

CDR3 DNA: TGTGCCAGCAGCCTATTCCGGGACAGTGGACTCCACTTT
CDR3 protein: CASSLFRDSGLHF
V gene: TRBV28
D gene: TRBD1
clone size: -
J gene: TRBJ1-6

CDR3 DNA: TGTGCCAGCAGCTTGGTGGTAGCGGGAGGGGAGACCCAGTACTTC
CDR3 protein: CASSLVVAGGETQYF
V gene: TRBV5-6
D gene: TRBD2
clone size: -
J gene: TRBJ2-5

CDR3 DNA: TGTGCCAGCAGCTTCCTTGGGGCGGGAGAGACCCAGTACTTC
CDR3 protein: CASSFLGAGETQYF
V gene: TRBV11-3
D gene: -
clone size: -
J gene: TRBJ2-5

CDR3 DNA: TGTGCCAGCAGCTTCGACAGGGCTGGACAGAGCAATCAGCCCCAGCATTTT
CDR3 protein: CASSFDRAGQSNQPQHF
V gene: TRBV7-2
D gene: TRBD1
clone size: -
J gene: TRBJ1-5

CDR3 DNA: TGCGCCAGCAGCCAAGAGCTCAGGACAGGGGACGTTAGAGAAAAACTGTTTTTT
CDR3 protein: CASSQELRTGDVREKLFF
V gene: TRBV4-1
D gene: TRBD1
clone size: -
J gene: TRBJ1-4

CDR3 DNA: TGTGCCAGCAGCCCACCAATGGGCTACGAGCAGTACTTC
CDR3 protein: CASSPPMGYEQYF
V gene: TRBV11-3
D gene: -
clone size: few
J gene: TRBJ2-7

CDR3 DNA: TGTGCCAGCAGTTACTCGTCGGGTTCAGGGAATGAGCAGTTCTTC
CDR3 protein: CASSYSSGSGNEQFF
V gene: TRBV6-5
D gene: -
clone size: -
J gene: TRBJ2-1

CDR3 DNA: TGTGCCAGCAGCCCGGGGACAGATTATTCACCCCTCCACTTT
CDR3 protein: CASSPGTDYSPLHF
V gene: TRBV7-9
D gene: TRBD1
clone size: -
J gene: TRBJ1-6

CDR3 DNA: TGCGCCAGCAGCCCTCGACAGGGGAGTGAGCAGTTCTTC
CDR3 protein: CASSPRQGSEQFF
V gene: TRBV4-1
D gene: TRBD1
clone size: -
J gene: TRBJ2-1

CDR3 DNA: TGCGCCAGCAGCTTAACAGGGGGAGATGAAGCTTTCTTT
CDR3 protein: CASSLTGGDEAFF
V gene: TRBV5-1
D gene: TRBD1
clone size: -
J gene: TRBJ1-1

CDR3 DNA: TGTGCCTGGAGCCTAGGGTTAGAGCAGTTCTTC
CDR3 protein: CAWSLGLEQFF
V gene: TRBV30
D gene: -
clone size: -
J gene: TRBJ2-1

CDR3 DNA: TGTGCCAGCAGCCCCGGACTAGCGGGTTATACGCAGTATTTT
CDR3 protein: CASSPGLAGYTQYF
V gene: TRBV5-6
D gene: TRBD2
clone size: -
J gene: TRBJ2-3

CDR3 DNA: TGCGCCAGCAGCTATCAGGAGATGAACACTGAAGCTTTCTTT
CDR3 protein: CASSYQEMNTEAFF
V gene: TRBV5-1
D gene: -
clone size: -
J gene: TRBJ1-1

CDR3 DNA: TGTGCCAGCAGCACGCCCGGGACTAGCACAGATACGCAGTATTTT
CDR3 protein: CASSTPGTSTDTQYF
V gene: TRBV7-3
D gene: -
clone size: -
J gene: TRBJ2-3

CDR3 DNA: TGTGCCAGCAGTGACTGGCAGGGGGCAACTAATGAAAAACTGTTTTTT
CDR3 protein: CASSDWQGATNEKLFF
V gene: TRBV2
D gene: TRBD1
clone size: -
J gene: TRBJ1-4

CDR3 DNA: TGTGCCACCCGGACAGGGGGCGGATACACTGAAGCTTTCTTT
CDR3 protein: CATRTGGGYTEAFF
V gene: TRBV19
D gene: TRBD1
clone size: -
J gene: TRBJ1-1